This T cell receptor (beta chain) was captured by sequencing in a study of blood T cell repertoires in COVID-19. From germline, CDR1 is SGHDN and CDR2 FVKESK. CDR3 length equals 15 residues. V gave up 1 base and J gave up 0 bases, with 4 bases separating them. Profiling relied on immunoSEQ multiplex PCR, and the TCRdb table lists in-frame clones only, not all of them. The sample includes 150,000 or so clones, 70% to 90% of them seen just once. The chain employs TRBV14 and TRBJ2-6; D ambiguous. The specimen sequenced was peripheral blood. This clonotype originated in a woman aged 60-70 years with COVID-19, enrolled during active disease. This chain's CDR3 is CASSQGVSGANVLTF. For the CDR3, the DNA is TGTGCCAGCAGCCAAGGCGTCTCTGGGGCCAACGTCCTGACTTTC.